The source of this TCR beta chain is a study of shared clonotypes between healthy human individuals. Study-wide context: For every donor, three CD4 naive, three CD4 memory, two CD8 naive and one CD8 memory plates were used. Notes on the study in general: Non-shared clonotypes had lower generation probabilities than clonotypes shared by all four sorted-subset donors. Few donors restricted represented genetic and exposure-history diversity.

On this clone: The antigen is unknown.

Original methodology: Junction-only immunoSEQ data arrived without quality scores, meaning filtering differed. The assay was immunoSEQ multiplex PCR, and TCRdb's table has in-frame clones only and misses some. V and J calls plus clone size are reproduced from that table; the DNA served to infer D and trimming. The sample includes nearly 2 million clones, 85% to 95% seen only once; the top ten take 1.2%. The naive CD8 population came from CD45RO-negative cells selected for CCR7, without terminally differentiated effector memory CD45RA+ cells. Between the trimmed V and J ends, which lost 5 bases and 0 bases, there was a span of 20 bases. The CDR3 runs to 17 residues. Per the germline V gene, CDR1 is LNHNV and CDR2 is YYDKDF (reference sequence).

Source material: naive CD8+ T cells sorted from blood. This chain links TRBV15 with TRBJ2-7; D remains ambiguous. The sequence was collected from a man aged 18 to 30 in good health. CDR3 coding DNA: TGTGCCACCAGCCTAACCACCTCCATGAGGAGCTCCTACGAGCAGTACTTC. Protein: CATSLTTSMRSSYEQYF.